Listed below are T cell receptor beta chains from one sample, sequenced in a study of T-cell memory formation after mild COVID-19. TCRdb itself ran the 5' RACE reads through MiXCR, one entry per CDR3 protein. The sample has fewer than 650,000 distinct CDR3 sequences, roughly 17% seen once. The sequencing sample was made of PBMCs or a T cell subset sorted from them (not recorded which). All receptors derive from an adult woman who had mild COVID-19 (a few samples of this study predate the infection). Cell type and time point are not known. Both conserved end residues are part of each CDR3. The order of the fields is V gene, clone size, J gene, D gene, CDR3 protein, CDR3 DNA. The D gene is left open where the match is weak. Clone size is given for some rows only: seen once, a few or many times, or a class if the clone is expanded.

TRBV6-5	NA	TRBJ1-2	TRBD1	CASSMDREGGYTF	TGTGCCAGCAGTATGGACAGGGAAGGTGGCTACACCTTC
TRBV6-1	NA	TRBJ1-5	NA	CASSEWGYSNQPQHF	TGTGCCAGCAGTGAATGGGGTTATAGCAATCAGCCCCAGCATTTT
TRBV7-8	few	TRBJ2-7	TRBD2	CASSLGETSGALREQYF	TGTGCCAGCAGCTTGGGGGAGACTAGCGGAGCCCTACGCGAGCAGTACTTC
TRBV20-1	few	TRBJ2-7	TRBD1	CSARGTGTGTFEQYF	TGCAGTGCTAGAGGGACCGGGACAGGGACCTTCGAGCAGTACTTC
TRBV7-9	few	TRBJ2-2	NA	CASSLDGDINTGELFF	TGTGCCAGCAGCTTAGATGGGGACATCAACACCGGGGAGCTGTTTTTT
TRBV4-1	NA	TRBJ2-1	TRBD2	CASSPAGLAGARPGGNEQFF	TGCGCCAGCAGCCCGGCCGGACTAGCGGGGGCGAGGCCAGGGGGGAATGAGCAGTTCTTC
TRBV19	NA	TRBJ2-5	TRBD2	CASSRKGTSGYQETQYF	TGTGCCAGTAGTAGAAAAGGGACTAGCGGGTACCAAGAGACCCAGTACTTC
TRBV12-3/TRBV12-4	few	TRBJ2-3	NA	CASSLTQNTDTQYF	TGTGCCAGCAGTTTAACACAGAACACAGATACGCAGTATTTT
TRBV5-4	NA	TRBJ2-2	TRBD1	CASSLETGSTGELFF	TGTGCCAGCAGCTTGGAGACAGGGTCCACCGGGGAGCTGTTTTTT
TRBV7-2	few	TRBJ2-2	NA	CASSLNIYTGELFF	TGTGCCAGCAGCTTGAACATATACACCGGGGAGCTGTTTTTT
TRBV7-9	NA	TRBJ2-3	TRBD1	CASSLDEGQSTDTQYF	TGTGCCAGCAGCTTAGATGAGGGACAGAGCACAGATACGCAGTATTTT
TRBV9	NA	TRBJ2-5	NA	CASGGGRRETQYF	TGTGCCAGCGGAGGGGGCCGCAGAGAGACCCAGTACTTC
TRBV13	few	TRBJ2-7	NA	CASSLTTGSYEQYF	TGTGCCAGCAGCTTAACTACAGGGTCCTACGAGCAGTACTTC
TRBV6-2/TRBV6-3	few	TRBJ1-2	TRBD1	CASSYPTGRYGYTF	TGTGCCAGCAGTTACCCGACAGGGCGCTATGGCTACACCTTC
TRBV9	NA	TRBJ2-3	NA	CASSVEERTQYF	TGTGCCAGCAGCGTAGAAGAGCGGACGCAGTATTTT
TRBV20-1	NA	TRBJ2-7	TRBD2	CSARLAGVGQYF	TGCAGTGCTAGACTAGCGGGAGTCGGGCAGTACTTC
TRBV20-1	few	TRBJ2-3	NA	CSAPRTISTDTQYF	TGCAGTGCTCCAAGGACAATCAGCACAGATACGCAGTATTTT
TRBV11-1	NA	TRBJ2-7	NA	CASSLLQAGTYEQYF	TGTGCCAGCAGCCTATTGCAGGCCGGCACCTACGAGCAGTACTTC
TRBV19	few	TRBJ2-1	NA	CASSTPDRTSNEQFF	TGTGCCAGTAGTACGCCGGACAGAACTTCCAATGAGCAGTTCTTC
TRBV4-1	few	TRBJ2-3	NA	CASSQVTGLTDTQYF	TGCGCCAGCAGCCAAGTCACGGGACTGACAGATACGCAGTATTTT
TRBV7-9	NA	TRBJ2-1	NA	CASSRGTPGYNEQFF	TGTGCCAGCAGCCGGGGGACCCCGGGATACAATGAGCAGTTCTTC
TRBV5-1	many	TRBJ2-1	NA	CASSFEGAYNEQFF	TGCGCCAGCAGCTTTGAGGGGGCCTACAATGAGCAGTTCTTC
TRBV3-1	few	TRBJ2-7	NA	CASSPRGGIYEQYF	TGTGCCAGCAGCCCTCGTGGGGGAATCTACGAGCAGTACTTC
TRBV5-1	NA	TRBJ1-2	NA	CASSPRTPNYGYTF	TGCGCCAGCAGCCCCCGAACGCCTAACTATGGCTACACCTTC
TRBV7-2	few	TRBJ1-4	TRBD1	CASSFPTGGSEKLFF	TGTGCCAGCAGCTTCCCGACAGGGGGAAGTGAAAAACTGTTTTTT
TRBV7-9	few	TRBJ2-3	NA	CASSLVTSSQYF	TGTGCCAGCAGCTTAGTAACCTCTAGCCAGTATTTT
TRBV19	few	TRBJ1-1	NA	CASSMVRQNTEAFF	TGTGCCAGTAGTATGGTACGCCAGAACACTGAAGCTTTCTTT
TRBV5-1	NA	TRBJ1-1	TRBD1	CASSFTGDTTEAFF	TGCGCCAGCAGCTTTACAGGGGATACCACTGAAGCTTTCTTT
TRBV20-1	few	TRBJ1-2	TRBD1	CSATKDRANYGYTF	TGCAGTGCCACCAAGGACAGGGCCAACTATGGCTACACCTTC
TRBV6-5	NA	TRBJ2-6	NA	CASGRESSGSNVLTF	TGTGCCAGTGGCCGCGAGAGTTCTGGGTCCAACGTCCTGACTTTC
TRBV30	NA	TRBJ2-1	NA	CAWGPRGFF	TGTGCCTGGGGGCCCCGGGGGTTCTTC
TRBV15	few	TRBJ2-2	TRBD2	CATSRSRAGGRPGELFF	TGTGCCACCAGCAGGAGCAGGGCGGGAGGAAGGCCCGGGGAGCTGTTTTTT
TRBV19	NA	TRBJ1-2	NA	CASTESAGIESGYTF	TGTGCCAGTACCGAGTCCGCAGGTATTGAAAGTGGCTACACCTTC
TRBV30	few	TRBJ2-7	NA	CASNRIGPYEQYF	TGTGCCTCTAACAGGATCGGTCCCTACGAGCAGTACTTC
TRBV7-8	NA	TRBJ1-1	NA	CASIRGMGNTEAFF	TGTGCCAGCATCCGGGGCATGGGAAACACTGAAGCTTTCTTT
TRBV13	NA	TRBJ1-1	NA	CASGDGWGEAFF	TGTGCCAGTGGCGACGGATGGGGTGAAGCTTTCTTT
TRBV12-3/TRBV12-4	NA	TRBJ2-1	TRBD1	CASKKPRDRGEQFF	TGTGCCAGCAAGAAGCCCCGGGACAGGGGAGAGCAGTTCTTC
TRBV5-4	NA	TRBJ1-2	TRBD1	CASSLVARDRTGYTF	TGTGCCAGCAGCTTGGTAGCACGGGACAGGACTGGCTACACCTTC
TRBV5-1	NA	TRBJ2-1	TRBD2	CASSLTPSGGYNEQFF	TGCGCCAGCAGCTTAACTCCTAGCGGGGGTTACAATGAGCAGTTCTTC
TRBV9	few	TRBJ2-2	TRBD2	CASSHRLAGDPNTGELFF	TGTGCCAGCAGCCATAGACTAGCGGGAGACCCGAACACCGGGGAGCTGTTTTTT
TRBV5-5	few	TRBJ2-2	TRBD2	CASSLGLAAVANTGELFF	TGTGCCAGCAGCCTGGGACTAGCGGCAGTCGCGAACACCGGGGAGCTGTTTTTT
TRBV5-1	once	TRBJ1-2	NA	CASSLEQAGGYGYTF	TGCGCCAGCAGCTTGGAACAGGCGGGGGGCTATGGCTACACCTTC
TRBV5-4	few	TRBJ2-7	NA	CASSYAGRQSLYEQYF	TGTGCCAGCAGCTACGCTGGAAGGCAGTCTCTTTACGAGCAGTACTTC
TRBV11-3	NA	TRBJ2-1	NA	CASSAVTRDEYTNEQFF	TGTGCCAGCAGCGCGGTCACCCGGGACGAATATACTAATGAGCAGTTCTTC
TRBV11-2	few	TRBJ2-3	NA	CASSPQTPTDTQYF	TGTGCCAGCAGCCCCCAGACTCCCACAGATACGCAGTATTTT
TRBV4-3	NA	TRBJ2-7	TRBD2	CASSQDFVAGDTYEQYF	TGCGCCAGCAGCCAAGATTTCGTAGCGGGAGATACCTACGAGCAGTACTTC
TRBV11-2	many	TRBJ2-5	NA	CASSSTGDKWETQYF	TGTGCCAGCAGCTCAACCGGGGACAAGTGGGAGACCCAGTACTTC
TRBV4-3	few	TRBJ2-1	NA	CASSQDLEGVGAEQFF	TGCGCCAGCAGCCAAGATCTGGAGGGAGTGGGGGCAGAGCAGTTCTTC